The present entry profiles one TCR beta chain with its context. The entry originates in a study of blood T cell repertoires in COVID-19. Study overall: The study drew acute and convalescent COVID-19 samples from the United States, Italy and Spain.

Germline V gives CDR1 GTSNPN, CDR2 SVGIG (reference sequence). V was clipped by 7 bases and J by 4 bases; unmatched bases: 3. This CDR3 has 13 amino acids. This table comes from immunoSEQ multiplex PCR, and its TCRdb copy is limited to in-frame clones, with some not included. The data contain around 40,000 clones, about 80% of them singletons. This clonotype was obtained from a man older than 75 with active or convalescent COVID-19. The chain couples TRBV30 to TRBJ2-3; 12 bases map to TRBD2. What was sequenced was peripheral blood. For the CDR3, the DNA is TGTGCCTTCAGACTAGCGGGAGCAGATACGCAGTATTTT. This sequence encodes CAFRLAGADTQYF.